The rows below give T cell receptor beta chains drawn from one sample of a study of blood T cell repertoires in COVID-19. Measured with immunoSEQ multiplex PCR; TCRdb has only the in-frame clones, and not every one. The sample carries approximately 46,000 clones, about 85% recorded once. The sequencing sample was made of peripheral blood. These receptors originate from a woman in her 70s in a cohort sampled during active COVID-19. The CDR3 runs from the conserved cysteine through the conserved F or W. The D gene is left open where the match is weak. Expanded clones are given a class, and other clones once, few, many or no size at all.

J | V | size | D | DNA | CDR3
TRBJ1-5 | TRBV28 | . | . | TGTGCCAGCAGTGCTCAGGGAAACCAGCCCCAGCATTTT | CASSAQGNQPQHF
TRBJ2-3 | TRBV6-5 | . | . | TGTGCCAGCAGTCTCGGGCCCGAGGGTACAGATACGCAGTATTTT | CASSLGPEGTDTQYF
TRBJ2-2 | TRBV11-2 | . | TRBD1 | TGTGCCAGCAGCCCCCGGACAGGGAAGGCCGGGGAGCTGTTTTTT | CASSPRTGKAGELFF
TRBJ1-5 | TRBV15 | . | TRBD1 | TGTGCCACCAGCAGCGACAGGGGGCCGGGGCAGCCCCAGCATTTT | CATSSDRGPGQPQHF
TRBJ1-2 | TRBV28 | . | . | TGTGCCAGCAGTTTACCGGGGTCTGGCTACACCTTC | CASSLPGSGYTF
TRBJ2-7 | TRBV2 | . | . | TGTGCCAGCACCCGGACCGGGGGCGAGCAGTACTTC | CASTRTGGEQYF
TRBJ2-7 | TRBV5-1 | . | TRBD2 | TGCGCCAGCAGCTCTGCCGTGAGAGCGGGAGGTTACGAGCAGTACTTC | CASSSAVRAGGYEQYF
TRBJ2-7 | TRBV11-2 | . | TRBD1 | TGTGCCAGCAGCTTACCCCAACCAGGGGGCTACGAGCAGTACTTC | CASSLPQPGGYEQYF
TRBJ1-2 | TRBV20-1 | . | . | TGCAGTGCCTCTCCCTATGGCTACACCTTC | CSASPYGYTF
TRBJ2-2 | TRBV19 | . | TRBD2 | TGTGCCACCGGGACTAGTCTGGGCGCCGGGGAGCTGTTTTTT | CATGTSLGAGELFF
TRBJ1-4 | TRBV7-2 | . | . | TGTGCCAGCAGCTTACAAGGCAGGCTTGCAACTAATGAAAAACTGTTTTTT | CASSLQGRLATNEKLFF
TRBJ1-6 | TRBV9 | . | . | TGTGCCAGCAGCGTAGGACAGTCCTTAAAAGGATCACCCCTCCACTTT | CASSVGQSLKGSPLHF
TRBJ1-1 | TRBV10-3 | once | . | TGTGCCATCAAAGGGGGGGACACTGAAGCTTTCTTT | CAIKGGDTEAFF
TRBJ2-7 | TRBV6-1 | once | . | TGTGCCAGCAGTGAAAGGCAGGTATCCTACGAGCAGTACTTC | CASSERQVSYEQYF
TRBJ2-7 | TRBV4-3 | . | . | TGCGCCAGCAGCCAAGATCGGGGTACTAGCTACCACGAGCAGTACTTC | CASSQDRGTSYHEQYF
TRBJ2-5 | TRBV19 | . | . | TGTGCCAGTAGTGTCACCGGGACTCTGGAGGAGACCCAGTACTTC | CASSVTGTLEETQYF
TRBJ2-1 | TRBV2 | . | TRBD2 | TGTGCCAGCAGTGTGGTGGTAGCGGGAGGGTCTGAGCAGTTCTTC | CASSVVVAGGSEQFF
TRBJ2-7 | TRBV28 | . | TRBD1 | TGTGCCAGCAGTTTAGGTGGCAGGGGGCTATACGAGCAGTACTTC | CASSLGGRGLYEQYF
TRBJ2-1 | TRBV24-1 | few | TRBD1 | TGTGCCACCAGTGATTGGCAGGGGGCCTCCTACAATGAGCAGTTCTTC | CATSDWQGASYNEQFF